In this sample, the clone carrying this T cell receptor beta chain turned up a few times. This record belongs to a study of kidney transplant recipient with SARS-CoV-2 infection. TCRdb recomputed calls from the reads with MiXCR, one row per CDR3 protein. The top ten hold nearly 7.5% of the sample, which has fewer than 250,000 distinct CDR3 sequences, 29% seen once. J gave up 7 bases and V 0 bases, and 6 bases lay outside the gene matches. The CDR3 is 15 residues long. Per germline, CDR1 SGHDT and CDR2 YYEEEE. The material sequenced was a blood sample, taken at baseline and between days 110 and 120 from a kidney transplant recipient. The chain employs TRBV5-6 and TRBJ2-1, with TRBD1 matching 8 bases. The receptor was isolated from a male patient aged 25 to 39 who had COVID-19 and was a kidney transplant recipient. The T cells may partly be graft donor cells. CDR3 protein: CASSLGRTGLNEQFF. CDR3 sequence (DNA): TGTGCCAGCAGCTTGGGCCGGACAGGGCTAAATGAGCAGTTCTTC. Together with reference TRBV5-6 and TRBJ2-1, the CDR3 gives the full variable domain: DAGVTQSPTHLIKTRGQQVTLRCSPKSGHDTVSWYQQALGQGPQFIFQYYEEEERQRGNFPDRFSGHQFPNYSSELNVNALLLGDSALYLCASSLGRTGLNEQFFGPGTRLTVL.